This T cell receptor (beta chain) was observed in a study of blood T cell repertoires in COVID-19. Study-wide context: Samples came from the United States, Italy and Spain, spanning acute and convalescent COVID-19. Nucleic acid was either cDNA or gDNA, and it came from T cells, B-cell-depleted T cells, or PBMCs.

V trimming: 3 bases; J trimming: 5 bases; junction bases outside the gene matches: 4. CDR1 and CDR2 from the germline V gene are LNHDA and SQIVND (reference sequence). This CDR3 contains 14 residues. Seattle cases were enrolled at active infection and followed longitudinally. The authors' processing: Estimated nucleated cell counts came from reference gene primer amplification. Profiling relied on immunoSEQ multiplex PCR, and the TCRdb table lists in-frame clones only, not all of them. V and J calls plus clone size are reproduced from that table; the DNA served to infer D and trimming. The sample yields roughly 150,000 clones, under 95% seen once.

The J gene is TRBJ2-7, the V gene TRBV19; the match to TRBD1 covers 10 bases. The sequence came from a man in his late teens or twenties with COVID-19, enrolled during active disease. Material: peripheral blood. CDR3 sequence reads: CASSMGQGNHEQYF. The CDR3 bases are TGTGCCAGTAGTATGGGACAGGGGAACCACGAGCAGTACTTC.